The sequence of this T cell receptor beta chain was determined in a study of spatial heterogeneity in lung cancer. Time point: sample taken at primary tumor resection. Each CDR3 protein is one row after TCRdb ran MiXCR on the 5' RACE reads. The table records about 10,000 distinct CDR3 sequences, around 3.4% of them present only once. This clonotype appeared many times. V shed 0 bases and J shed 4 bases, with 12 bases lying between them. The CDR3 has 14 residues. Germline CDR1 and CDR2: SQVTM and ANQGSEA. The clonotype originates from a female donor with early-stage non-small cell lung cancer. Specimen: PBMCs, collected at surgery. The chain joins TRBV29-1 to TRBJ1-1, with D perhaps matching TRBD1 (5 bases). The CDR3, as DNA: TGCAGCGTTGAAGATCGGGGACGGGGCACTGAAGCTTTCTTT. Residues: CSVEDRGRGTEAFF.